The TCR beta chain under discussion was sequenced for a study of T-cell memory formation after mild COVID-19. The study, taken as a whole, reports: Researchers report contracting CD4+ clones mostly in CM and EM, with CD8+ clones in EMRA. A balance of CD4 and CD8 characterized clones contracting day 15 to 85, whereas later expanders leaned CD4+.

This CDR3 comprises 15 residues. CDR1 and CDR2 from the germline V gene are KGHSH and LQKENI. V shed 3 bases and J 2 bases; nucleotides not matched to a gene: 7. From the 5' RACE reads, TCRdb called clonotypes with MiXCR, one entry per CDR3 protein. The table records about 130,000 distinct CDR3 sequences, about 5.9% of them present only once. Remarks on this clonotype: What it binds is unknown.

This chain joins TRBV18 and TRBJ2-7, with 7 bases matching TRBD2. The specimen was PBMCs or a T cell subset sorted from them (not recorded which). The source of this sequence is an adult woman who had mild COVID-19 (a few samples of this study predate the infection). Cell type and time point are not known. In DNA, the CDR3 is TGTGCCAGCTCACCTGCGGGAGAAACCACCTACGAGCAGTACTTC. Translating gives CASSPAGETTYEQYF.